The 30 T cell receptor beta chains below come from one sample, sequenced in a study of T-cell reconstitution after alpha-beta-depleted transplantation in children. It was with unique molecular identifiers that the TCRbeta library was prepared. TCRdb recomputed calls from the PCR reads with MiXCR, one row per CDR3 protein. The sample consists of 550,000 to 600,000 distinct CDR3 sequences, more than 20% of them appearing once. The material sequenced was PBMCs, mostly from graft donor cells, taken 360 days after TCRalphabeta/CD19-depleted stem cell transplant. All receptors derive from a boy in the first two years of life who had a stem cell transplant for acute myeloid leukemia, so the T cells may come from the graft donor.

This clonotype was counted many times. The rearrangement links TRBV5-1 to TRBJ1-2; 7 nucleotides align to TRBD1. Trimming cost V 0 bases and J 4 bases; bases outside gene matches: 6. Germline assignment: CDR1 SGHRS and CDR2 YFSETQ. The CDR3 is 15 amino acids. This chain's CDR3 is CASSLEPQGSYGYTF. CDR3 DNA sequence: TGCGCCAGCAGCTTGGAACCACAGGGGAGCTATGGCTACACCTTC.

This clonotype was counted many times. This rearrangement joins TRBV21-1 to TRBJ2-5; the D segment call TRBD2 is taken from the table without a DNA check. TRBV21-1 corresponds to a pseudogene. This CDR3 is built from 15 residues. The CDR3 DNA sequence: TGTGCCAGCAGCAAAGAAGGACTAGCTAGGGAGACCCAGTACTTC. It translates to CASSKEGLARETQYF.

There are a few counts of this clonotype. The genes are TRBV6-1 and TRBJ2-7; D gene unclear. This CDR3 spans 17 amino acids. Trimming cost V 5 bases and J 6 bases, with 26 bases left between them. Germline CDR1 reads MNHNS; CDR2 reads SASEGT. The CDR3 is CASSITLGLSGSGEQYF. DNA for the CDR3: TGTGCCAGCAGTATCACCTTGGGTCTTTCCGGCTCGGGCGAGCAGTACTTC.

This clonotype was detected only once. The chain combines TRBV15 with TRBJ2-5; a weak D match, TRBD2 (6 bases). Germline V lookup: CDR1 LNHNV, CDR2 YYDKDF (reference sequence). CDR3 length equals 14 residues. V was trimmed by 1 base and J by 4 bases, leaving 10 bases between them. As DNA, the CDR3 is TGTGCCACCAGCAGAGGAGGGGACTTAGAGACCCAGTACTTC. Protein: CATSRGGDLETQYF.

This sequence joins TRBV2 and TRBJ2-7; no clear D. CDR1 is SNHLY and CDR2 is FYNNEI in the germline V gene. The CDR3 sequence is 10 residues long. V shed 7 bases and J shed 4 bases, with 5 bases lying between them. CDR3 nucleotides: TGTGCCAGCAACGGATACGAGCAGTACGTC. It is translated as CASNGYEQYV.

This clonotype appeared a few times. The CDR3 protein is CSARDAQGNTGELFF. The CDR3 coding sequence is TGCAGTGCTAGAGATGCGCAGGGGAACACCGGGGAGCTGTTTTTT. The gene calls are TRBV20-1 and TRBJ2-2, with a possible D match to TRBD1 (5 bases). The CDR3 spans 15 residues. V was shortened by 0 bases and J by 1 base, with 9 bases between the two germline ends. Germline CDR1 DFQATT, CDR2 SNEGSKA (reference sequence).

This clonotype was detected a few times. This chain links TRBV12-5 with TRBJ2-5, with a tentative D call TRBD1 (5 bases). The germline CDR1 and CDR2 sequences are LGHNT and FRNRAP. Deletions cut 6 bases from V and 3 bases from J, with 11 bases between. This CDR3 spans 13 amino acids. DNA for the CDR3: TGTGCTAGTGGATCAGACAGAAAAGAGACCCAGTACTTC. Its translation is CASGSDRKETQYF.

This clonotype was counted a few times. The genes are TRBV28 and TRBJ2-1, with 9 bases identical to TRBD1. CDR3 length equals 15 residues. The germline V gene encodes CDR1 MDHEN and CDR2 SYDVKM. V gave up 5 bases and J gave up 4 bases; unmatched junction bases: 6. The CDR3 sequence: CASSIPGQGYNEQFF. In DNA, the CDR3 is TGTGCCAGCAGTATACCGGGACAGGGTTACAATGAGCAGTTCTTC. Complete variable domain (other parts from reference TRBV28 and TRBJ2-1): DVKVTQSSRYLVKRTGEKVFLECVQDMDHENMFWYRQDPGLGLRLIYFSYDVKMKEKGDIPEGYSVSREKKERFSLILESASTNQTSMYLCASSIPGQGYNEQFFGPGTRLTVL.

At least ten counts were recorded for this clonotype. The chain joins TRBV11-3 to TRBJ2-1; TRBD2 aligns across 7 bases. Germline V gene data show CDR1 as SGHNT and CDR2 as YENEEA. This CDR3 is 13 amino acids long. V gave up 6 bases and J gave up 2 bases; unmatched junction bases: 1. CDR3 amino acids: CASRTSTYNEQFF. The CDR3 region has the DNA TGTGCCAGCAGGACTAGCACCTACAATGAGCAGTTCTTC.

The genes are TRBV29-1 and TRBJ2-1, with 7 positions matching TRBD2. J gave up 3 bases and V 6 bases, and 8 bases lay outside the gene matches. The CDR3 contains 14 residues. CDR1 is SQVTM and CDR2 is ANQGSEA in the germline V gene. The CDR3 region has the DNA TGCAGCGTGGACTCTAGCGGTGTCTACAATGAGCAGTTCTTC. It yields the protein CSVDSSGVYNEQFF.

This clonotype was seen a few times. J is TRBJ1-1 and V is TRBV20-1; D gene uncertain. CDR1 and CDR2 from the germline V gene are DFQATT and SNEGSKA (reference sequence). Trimming took off 7 bases at V and 0 bases at J, with 9 bases between the two ends. The CDR3 loop spans 12 amino acids. In DNA form, the CDR3 reads TGCAGTGTACCCCACCTGAACACTGAAGCTTTCTTT. It specifies CSVPHLNTEAFF.

This clonotype came up many times. The V gene is TRBV5-5, the J gene TRBJ2-1; no reliable D call. The CDR3 extends over 13 amino acids. The V and J ends lost 4 bases and 5 bases respectively, with 10 bases between them. Germline CDR1 and CDR2: SGHKS and YYEKEE (reference sequence). The CDR3 DNA follows: TGTGCCAGCAGCCCTCCTGGGAACAATGAGCAGTTCTTC. Translation gives CASSPPGNNEQFF. The variable domain in full, with the rest retrieved from reference TRBV5-5 and TRBJ2-1, is DAGVTQSPTHLIKTRGQQVTLRCSPISGHKSVSWYQQVLGQGPQFIFQYYEKEERGRGNFPDRFSARQFPNYSSELNVNALLLGDSALYLCASSPPGNNEQFFGPGTRLTVL.

Points on this clonotype: A much bigger clone sits one base away, suggesting this may be a read error. The rearrangement links TRBV28 to TRBJ2-1; D gene uncertain. Germline values: CDR1 MDHEN, CDR2 SYDVKM. The CDR3 loop spans 12 amino acids. CDR3 DNA: TGTGCCAGCAGTTTCGTCCTAAATGACCAGTTCTTC. This sequence encodes CASSFVLNDQFF.

This clonotype was observed many times. The V and J genes are TRBV28 and TRBJ2-5; 8 bases are shared with TRBD1. This CDR3 region has 14 residues. After removal of 6 bases from V and 5 bases from J, the junction contained 8 bases not matched to a gene. The germline gives CDR1 MDHEN, CDR2 SYDVKM. DNA of the CDR3: TGTGCCAGCAGCCAGGACAGGGACTGGGAGACCCAGTACTTC. Translating it yields CASSQDRDWETQYF.

This clonotype was found many times. This chain connects TRBV13 to TRBJ2-2; a weak D match, TRBD2 (6 bases). Trimming took 4 bases from V and 6 from J, leaving 15 bases between them. The CDR3 is made up of 15 amino acids. CDR1 and CDR2 from the germline V gene are PRHDT and FYEKMQ (reference sequence). DNA of the CDR3: TGTGCCAGCAGCTCTAGCGCAAGGTTGGCCGGGGAGCTGTTTTTT. Translating it yields CASSSSARLAGELFF.

There are many counts of this clonotype. J is TRBJ2-3 and V is TRBV6-5; a weak D match, TRBD1 (6 bases). The CDR3 has 13 residues. Looked up from germline, CDR1 is MNHEY and CDR2 is SVGAGI. V lost 6 bases, J lost 3 bases, and 10 bases lay in between. This CDR3 reads CASSYQGTDTQYF. The DNA of the CDR3 is TGTGCCAGCAGCTACCAGGGGACAGATACGCAGTATTTT.

This clonotype occurred a few times. The chain joins TRBV12-3 or TRBV12-4 to TRBJ2-1; D is undetermined. This CDR3 has 15 residues. Deletions cut 3 bases from V and 0 bases from J, with 9 bases between. This chain's CDR3 is CASSFSTSSYNEQFF. The CDR3 DNA sequence: TGTGCCAGCAGTTTCTCCACGAGCTCCTACAATGAGCAGTTCTTC.

This clonotype was seen more than once but under ten times. This chain connects TRBV7-2 to TRBJ2-3; 10 bases are a match to TRBD2. This CDR3 is built from 16 residues. Trimming took 2 bases from V and 4 from J; bases not matched to a gene: 6. Per the germline V gene, CDR1 is SGHTA and CDR2 is FQGNSA. The CDR3 nucleotides are TGTGCCAGCAGCTTAAAAGCTAGCGGGGGCGCAGATACGCAGTATTTT. Its translation is CASSLKASGGADTQYF.

This clonotype showed up many times. The chain joins TRBV10-3 to TRBJ2-3, with D perhaps being TRBD1 or TRBD2 (5 bases each). With 5 bases removed from V and 2 bases from J, the gap between germline ends came to 14 bases. Germline V CDR1 and CDR2: ENHRY, SYGVKD. The CDR3 has 15 amino acids. The CDR3 loop reads CAISSRDDLTDTQYF. As DNA, the CDR3 is TGTGCCATCAGTTCCCGGGACGACCTCACAGATACGCAGTATTTT.

This clonotype was counted ten times or more. The chain carries TRBV6-5 and TRBJ2-5; D is unresolved. The CDR3 spans 17 residues. V dropped 0 bases and J dropped 4 bases, with 18 bases sitting between them. Per germline, CDR1 MNHEY and CDR2 SVGAGI. CDR3 protein: CASSYSKYRRFGETQYF. The CDR3 DNA sequence: TGTGCCAGCAGTTACTCGAAGTATCGCCGTTTCGGAGAGACCCAGTACTTC.

This clonotype was picked up a small number of times. V usage is TRBV7-8 and J usage is TRBJ1-5; D call uncertain. CDR3 length: 15 amino acids. The germline gives CDR1 SGHVS, CDR2 FQNEAQ. Trimming stripped 0 bases from V and 3 bases from J, with 9 bases between. The CDR3 protein is CASSLAYSLNQPQHF. CDR3 nucleotides: TGTGCCAGCAGCTTAGCGTACAGCCTCAATCAGCCCCAGCATTTT. Supplemented by reference TRBV7-8 and TRBJ1-5, the full variable domain reads GAGVSQSPRYKVAKRGQDVALRCDPISGHVSLFWYQQALGQGPEFLTYFQNEAQLDKSGLPSDRFFAERPEGSVSTLKIQRTQQEDSAVYLCASSLAYSLNQPQHFGDGTRLSIL.

This clonotype has at least ten counts. This sequence joins TRBV12-3 or TRBV12-4 and TRBJ2-5; tentative D call: TRBD1 (5 bases). This CDR3 is built from 13 residues. V shed 7 bases and J shed 2 bases, with 11 bases lying between them. CDR3 nucleotide sequence: TGTGCCAGCACCAACAGGATACAAGAGACCCAGTACTTC. This sequence encodes CASTNRIQETQYF.

This clonotype was counted many times. The rearrangement links TRBV4-3 to TRBJ2-2; 10 bases fit TRBD1. Germline loops: CDR1 LGHNA, CDR2 YSLEER. This CDR3 is 15 amino acids long. Trimming cost V 2 bases and J 5 bases; bases outside gene matches: 2. This chain's CDR3 is CASSQQDRGTGELFF. CDR3 in DNA: TGCGCCAGCAGCCAACAGGACAGGGGGACCGGGGAGCTGTTTTTT.

In this sample, this clonotype turned up many times. CDR3 DNA: TGTGCCAGCAGCGCCCCGGGACAGGGAGAAGTTTGGGAGCAGTACGTC. This translates into CASSAPGQGEVWEQYV. J is TRBJ2-7 and V is TRBV2; 9 bases are shared with TRBD1. The junction had 16 bases not matched to a gene; V was cut back by 6 bases and J by 7 bases. Germline values: CDR1 SNHLY, CDR2 FYNNEI. This CDR3 region has 16 residues.

The rearrangement joins TRBV19 to TRBJ2-1; 11 bases map to TRBD2. Germline assignment: CDR1 LNHDA and CDR2 SQIVND (reference sequence). This CDR3 spans 14 amino acids. V shed 7 bases and J 6 bases; nucleotides not matched to a gene: 5. CDR3 in DNA: TGTGCCAGTATCCGTAGCGGGGGGGCCAATGAGCAGTTCTTC. Translation gives CASIRSGGANEQFF. Based on the CDR3 plus reference TRBV19 and TRBJ2-1, the full variable domain is DGGITQSPKYLFRKEGQNVTLSCEQNLNHDAMYWYRQDPGQGLRLIYYSQIVNDFQKGDIAEGYSVSREKKESFPLTVTSAQKNPTAFYLCASIRSGGANEQFFGPGTRLTVL.

CDR3 DNA: TGCAGTGCTAGACGGGACAGGGGATTATACGAGCAGTACTTC. Protein sequence: CSARRDRGLYEQYF. The chain joins TRBV20-1 to TRBJ2-7, with 10 nucleotides matching TRBD1. V shed 2 bases and J 4 bases; nucleotides not matched to a gene: 5. CDR3 length: 14 residues. Germline CDR1 and CDR2: DFQATT and SNEGSKA (reference sequence).

This clonotype was observed a few times. This chain joins TRBV5-5 and TRBJ2-7, with a tentative D call TRBD2 (6 bases). CDR3 length equals 15 residues. Germline lookup yields CDR1 SGHKS and CDR2 YYEKEE (reference sequence). V was shortened by 4 bases and J by 2 bases, with 16 bases between the two germline ends. CDR3 DNA: TGTGCCAGCAGCGCGGGATTAGGGACCCCCTACGAGCAGTACGTC. Residues: CASSAGLGTPYEQYV.

In its sample, this clonotype was seen many times. The chain links TRBV6-5 to TRBJ2-1; a possible D gene is TRBD1 (5 bases). V was pared by 0 bases and J by 5 bases, with 23 bases between. CDR1 MNHEY and CDR2 SVGAGI come from the germline V gene. The CDR3 has 19 residues. CDR3: CASSYSGRDGAKGHNEQFF. CDR3 bases: TGTGCCAGCAGTTACTCCGGCAGGGATGGGGCCAAGGGCCACAATGAGCAGTTCTTC.

The rearrangement joins TRBV4-3 to TRBJ2-7; no definite D call. This CDR3 region has 15 residues. Trimming cost V 6 bases and J 2 bases, with 17 bases left between them. Looked up from germline, CDR1 is LGHNA and CDR2 is YSLEER. The CDR3 sequence is CASRPHDQQAYEQYF. CDR3 bases: TGCGCCAGCAGGCCCCACGACCAACAAGCCTACGAGCAGTACTTC.

The chain is built from TRBV20-1 and TRBJ1-3; D is unclear. The CDR3 has 16 residues. The germline V gene encodes CDR1 DFQATT and CDR2 SNEGSKA (reference sequence). V was clipped by 1 base and J by 0 bases, with 13 bases between them. The CDR3 sequence: CSARGGGQSSGNTIYF. The CDR3 nucleotides read TGCAGTGCTAGAGGGGGAGGGCAGAGCTCTGGAAACACCATATATTTT.